This note documents a single T cell receptor (beta chain) sequence. This clone was counted between two and nine times. The target of this receptor is not known. No base quality values were provided; no much bigger clone lies one nucleotide off. The receptor library was made with the immunoSEQ multiplex PCR assay. The table was pulled from immuneACCESS by TCRdb, which kept in-frame rearrangements only. Such tables lose some clones; where checked, under half of the loss comes from unresolved V genes, and the rest has no known cause. The sample yields under 15,000 clones; 50% to 75% were counted once. The ten largest clones add up to 16% of the sample. This specimen comes from a study of chemoradiotherapy in HPV16-positive cancers (dated by TCRdb to between 2021 and 2022). Study-level background: Candidate HPV-specific T-cell clones and common TCR motifs were defined by functional T-cell assays performed on cells from a couple of HPV16-positive patients. TCR repertoires from some 89 patients with HPV-related cancers were then used to track the candidate HPV-specific TCRs and motifs. The study asked whether T-cell immunity to the HPV oncoproteins E6 and E7 changes during chemoradiotherapy and whether this immunity affects survival. Broader findings and caveats from the paper: Expansion of candidate HPV-specific clones and E7-related TCR motifs was observed in the tumor microenvironment during treatment, whereas no such expansion was observed for non-HPV-specific T cells. Among HPV16-positive patients, expansion of HPV-responsive T cells during chemoradiotherapy was associated with better recurrence-free survival. The survival association was reported for HPV16-positive patients, and the functional definition of HPV-specific T cells was derived from only two HPV16-positive patients.

The CDR3 sequence holds 15 residues, the cysteine and phenylalanine included. Solely the CDR3 DNA is kept, with 45 bases framed from the first base. Cut back by 2 bases and 1 base, the V and J ends lie 8 bases apart. For CDR1 and CDR2, the germline V gene lists LGHNA and YNFKEQ. Repertoires were sampled repeatedly over the course of chemoradiotherapy, so clonal expansion could be followed in the tumor microenvironment. This chain is built from TRBV4-2 and TRBJ2-2; the D gene is not confidently resolved. Sampling was conducted from a patient who underwent chemoradiotherapy. The source is a human donor with HPV-associated anogenital cancer. The DNA reads as follows: TGTGCCAGCAGCCAATCACTGGAGAACACCGGGGAGCTGTTTTTT. Translation gives CASSQSLENTGELFF.